These 16 T cell receptor beta chains were all obtained from the same sample, sequenced in a study of post-analysis software for immune sequencing data. Study-level findings and limits: About five TRBV segments appeared more often in patients than in controls, and TRBV5-6, TRBV5-1 and TRBV20-1 were among these.

Unique molecular identifiers were carried by the TCR beta cDNA libraries. MiXCR, applied by TCRdb to the PCR reads, yields one record per CDR3 protein. The sample lists fewer than 700,000 distinct CDR3 sequences, 44% occurring once. No cognate antigen is known for these TCRs. What was sequenced was blood. These receptors were obtained from a girl aged 5 to 17 with multiple sclerosis.

This clonotype was detected a few times. The chain combines TRBV5-1 with TRBJ2-3; 10 nucleotides agree with TRBD2. CDR1 and CDR2 (germline): SGHRS, YFSETQ. The CDR3 length is 17 residues. With V trimmed by 4 bases and J by 1 base, 9 bases remained unmatched. CDR3: CASSPSLAGVGTDTQYF. CDR3 nucleotide sequence: TGCGCCAGCAGCCCCTCCCTAGCGGGAGTAGGCACAGATACGCAGTATTTT.

The table lists this clonotype with a count of one. The V gene is TRBV24-1, the J gene TRBJ2-1, with 13 bases lining up with TRBD2. J gave up 9 bases and V 2 bases, and 6 bases lay outside the gene matches. CDR3 length: 16 amino acids. CDR1 is KGHDR, CDR2 SFDVKD, per germline. The CDR3 region has the DNA TGTGCCACCAGTGATTCGGGACTAGCGGGGAGAGGTGAGCAGTTCTTC. Translating gives CATSDSGLAGRGEQFF.

To note about this clonotype: A read error is possible here, since a much larger clone lies one base away. J is TRBJ2-5 and V is TRBV7-2; D ambiguous. Germline V lookup: CDR1 SGHTA, CDR2 FQGNSA. This CDR3 contains 11 residues. V lost 3 bases to trimming and J lost 5 bases, with 4 bases between them. The DNA for the CDR3 is TGTGCCAGCAGCTTCCACGAGACCCAGTACTTC. Translation gives CASSFHETQYF.

The chain combines TRBV4-1 with TRBJ2-5, with 10 bases lining up with TRBD2. The CDR3 is 17 residues long. With V trimmed by 1 base and J by 11 bases, 16 bases remained unmatched. Germline V gene sequence: CDR1 MGHRA, CDR2 YSYEKL. This CDR3 reads CASSQALAGANANEQYF. CDR3 sequence (DNA): TGCGCCAGCAGCCAAGCCCTAGCGGGGGCCAATGCCAATGAGCAGTACTTC.

The chain carries TRBV12-3 or TRBV12-4 and TRBJ2-3; D remains unclear. The CDR3 contains 14 residues. V lost 6 bases, J lost 1 base, and 11 bases lay in between. This chain's CDR3 is CASSRSLGTDTQYF. The CDR3 nucleotides read TGTGCCAGCAGCCGGTCCCTAGGCACAGATACGCAGTATTTT.

The rearrangement uses TRBV12-3 or TRBV12-4 and TRBJ1-5; TRBD1 is a possible D gene (5 bases). V shed 4 bases and J shed 0 bases, with 16 bases lying between them. The CDR3 extends over 17 amino acids. The CDR3 region is CASSSILGQYSNQPQHF. In nucleotides, the CDR3 is TGTGCCAGCAGTTCAATCCTCGGACAATATAGCAATCAGCCCCAGCATTTT.

The chain couples TRBV28 to TRBJ2-3, with D maybe TRBD2 (6 bases). CDR1 and CDR2 (germline): MDHEN, SYDVKM. Trimming cost V 5 bases and J 8 bases, with 20 bases left between them. The CDR3 is made up of 15 amino acids. The CDR3 DNA follows: TGTGCCAGCAGTCCCCCCGGGACTTGGCCCTTTACGCAGTATTTT. It is translated as CASSPPGTWPFTQYF. Full variable domain (outside the CDR3, taken from reference TRBV28 and TRBJ2-3): DVKVTQSSRYLVKRTGEKVFLECVQDMDHENMFWYRQDPGLGLRLIYFSYDVKMKEKGDIPEGYSVSREKKERFSLILESASTNQTSMYLCASSPPGTWPFTQYFGPGTRLTVL.

In regard to this clonotype: At one end the junction does not follow the germline gene, possibly because of a read error. The chain combines TRBV28 with TRBJ2-5; D remains unclear. CDR1 is MDHEN, CDR2 SYDVKM, per germline. The CDR3 covers 16 residues. CDR3 protein: CASSPIGSPTQETQYF. The DNA for the CDR3 is TGTGCCAGCAGTCCCATTGGAAGCCCAACCCAAGAGACCCAGTACTTT.

This clonotype appeared once. This chain links TRBV4-1 with TRBJ2-3, with D possibly being TRBD1 or TRBD2 (5 bases each). There are 17 residues in the CDR3. Looked up from germline, CDR1 is MGHRA and CDR2 is YSYEKL. V was trimmed by 1 base and J by 0 bases, leaving 14 bases between them. The CDR3: CASSQAMGRASTDTQYF. CDR3 sequence (DNA): TGCGCCAGCAGCCAAGCGATGGGACGCGCGAGCACAGATACGCAGTATTTT.

This clonotype showed up just a few times. The J gene is TRBJ1-2, the V gene TRBV12-3 or TRBV12-4; perhaps TRBD1 as D (5 bases). This CDR3 has 15 amino acids. V shed 2 bases and J shed 2 bases, with 12 bases lying between them. The CDR3 DNA reads as TGTGCCAGCAGTTTAAAAGCAGGGTTAAACTATGGCTACACCTTC. Its protein is CASSLKAGLNYGYTF.

The genes are TRBV20-1 and TRBJ2-7; D remains unclear. The J call is in doubt because the DNA end fits TRBJ2-5 better. The germline CDR1 and CDR2 sequences are DFQATT and SNEGSKA (reference sequence). The CDR3 extends over 16 amino acids. The CDR3 DNA sequence: TGCAGTGCTAGAGATCCCCAGTCAGGCGGATTGGAGACCCAGTACTTC. This gives the protein CSARDPQSGGLETQYF.

The chain joins TRBV11-2 to TRBJ2-1, with 9 positions matching TRBD2. The germline CDR1 and CDR2 sequences are SGHAT and FQNNGV. The CDR3 runs to 16 residues. Germline trimming cut 2 bases from V and 3 bases from J; bases unmatched to any gene: 5. As DNA, the CDR3 is TGTGCCAGCAGCTTATGGCGGGAGGGGGGCTACAATGAGCAGTTCTTC. Translation: CASSLWREGGYNEQFF.

This clonotype occurred a few times. V gene TRBV5-1 combines with J gene TRBJ2-5; the match to TRBD1 covers 10 bases. Germline assignment: CDR1 SGHRS and CDR2 YFSETQ. The CDR3 sequence is 16 residues long. Losses at the gene ends were 5 bases for V and 2 bases for J; bases not matched to a gene: 9. In nucleotides, the CDR3 is TGCGCCAGCAGTTATCTTAGGGACAGGGGACAAGAGACCCAGTACTTC. This translates into CASSYLRDRGQETQYF.

The rearrangement uses TRBV20-1 and TRBJ2-5; D uncertain. The V end was cut by 5 bases, the J end by 1 base, with 8 bases between. CDR3 length: 12 amino acids. CDR1 DFQATT and CDR2 SNEGSKA come from the germline V gene (reference sequence). The DNA of the CDR3 is TGCAGTGCTCTTTCGGCCCAAGAGACCCAGTACTTC. The encoded protein is CSALSAQETQYF.

The chain employs TRBV18 and TRBJ1-2, with a tentative D call TRBD1 (5 bases). The ends were cut back, 6 bases at V and 4 bases at J, with 18 bases in the middle. This CDR3 has 15 amino acids. Germline lookup yields CDR1 KGHSH and CDR2 LQKENI. The CDR3 loop reads CASSDSVTAVYGYTF. The CDR3 DNA follows: TGTGCCAGCTCCGATTCCGTGACAGCGGTCTATGGCTACACCTTC.

The chain is built from TRBV7-3 and TRBJ2-3; D is uncertain. Trimming removed 5 bases from V and 4 bases from J, with 19 bases in between. This CDR3 has 16 residues. CDR1 and CDR2 (germline): SGHTA, FQGTGA. In nucleotides, the CDR3 is TGTGCCAGCAGCCCACAAACCTCTAGGATGGCAGATACGCAGTATTTT. It yields the protein CASSPQTSRMADTQYF.